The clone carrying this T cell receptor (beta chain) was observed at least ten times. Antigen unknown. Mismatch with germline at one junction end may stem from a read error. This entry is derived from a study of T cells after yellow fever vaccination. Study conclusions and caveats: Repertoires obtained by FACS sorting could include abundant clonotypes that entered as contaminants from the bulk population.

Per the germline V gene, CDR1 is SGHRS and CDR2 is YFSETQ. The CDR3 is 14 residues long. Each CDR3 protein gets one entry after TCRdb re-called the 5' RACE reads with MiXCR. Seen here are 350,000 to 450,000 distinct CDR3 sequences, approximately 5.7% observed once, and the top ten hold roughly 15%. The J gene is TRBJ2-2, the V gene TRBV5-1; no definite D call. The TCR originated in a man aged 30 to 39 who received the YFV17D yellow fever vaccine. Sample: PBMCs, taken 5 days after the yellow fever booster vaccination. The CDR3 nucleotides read TGTGCCAGCAGTTTGGTACTTAACACCGGGGAGCTGTTTTTT. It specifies CASSLVLNTGELFF.